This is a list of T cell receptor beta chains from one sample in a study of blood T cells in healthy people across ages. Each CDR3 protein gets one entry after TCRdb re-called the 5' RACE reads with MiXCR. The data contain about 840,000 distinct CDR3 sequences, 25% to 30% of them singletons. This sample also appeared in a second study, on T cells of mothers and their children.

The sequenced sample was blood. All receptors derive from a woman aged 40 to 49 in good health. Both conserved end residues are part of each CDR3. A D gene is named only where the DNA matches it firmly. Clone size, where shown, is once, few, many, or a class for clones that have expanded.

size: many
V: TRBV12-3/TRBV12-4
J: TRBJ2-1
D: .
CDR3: CASSLVGAKVEQFF
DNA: TGTGCCAGCAGTTTAGTGGGGGCTAAGGTTGAGCAGTTCTTC

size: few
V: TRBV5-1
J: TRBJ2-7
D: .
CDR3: CASSPGGGKVYEQYF
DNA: TGCGCCAGCAGCCCGGGTGGGGGAAAGGTATACGAGCAGTACTTC

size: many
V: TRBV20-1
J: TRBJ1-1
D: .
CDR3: CSARGSRNTEAFF
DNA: TGCAGTGCTAGGGGCAGTAGGAACACTGAAGCTTTCTTT

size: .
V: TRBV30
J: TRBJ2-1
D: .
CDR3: CAWPFIHHYEQFF
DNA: TGTGCCTGGCCGTTCATCCACCACTACGAGCAGTTCTTC

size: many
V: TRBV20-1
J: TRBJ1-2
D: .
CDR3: CSARMNRVGYTF
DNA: TGCAGTGCTAGAATGAACAGGGTTGGCTACACCTTC

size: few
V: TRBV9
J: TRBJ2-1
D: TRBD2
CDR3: CASSPRGTSGGGTYNEQFF
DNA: TGTGCCAGCAGCCCCCGGGGGACTAGCGGGGGGGGTACCTACAATGAGCAGTTCTTC

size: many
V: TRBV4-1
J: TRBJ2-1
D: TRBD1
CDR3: CASSKTGDPQFF
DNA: TGCGCCAGCAGCAAGACAGGGGATCCGCAGTTCTTC

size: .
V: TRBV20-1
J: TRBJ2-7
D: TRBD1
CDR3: CSAIYDGDSYEQYF
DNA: TGCAGTGCTATTTATGACGGGGACAGTTACGAGCAGTACTTC

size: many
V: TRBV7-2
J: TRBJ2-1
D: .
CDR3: CASTPTYNEQFF
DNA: TGTGCCAGCACACCAACCTACAATGAGCAGTTCTTC

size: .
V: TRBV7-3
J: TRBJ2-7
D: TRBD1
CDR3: CASSETGDARFSYEQYF
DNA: TGTGCCAGCAGCGAGACAGGGGACGCGAGGTTTTCCTACGAGCAGTACTTC

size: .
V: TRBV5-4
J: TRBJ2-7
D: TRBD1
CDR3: CASSSPQGAYEQYF
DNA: TGTGCCAGCAGCTCCCCACAGGGGGCGTACGAGCAGTACTTC

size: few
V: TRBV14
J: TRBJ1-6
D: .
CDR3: CASSQAPIAAPLHF
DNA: TGTGCCAGCAGCCAAGCGCCCATTGCGGCACCCCTCCACTTT

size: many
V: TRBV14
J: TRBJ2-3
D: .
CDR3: CASSPRLADTQYF
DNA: TGTGCCAGCAGCCCCAGACTAGCAGATACGCAGTATTTT

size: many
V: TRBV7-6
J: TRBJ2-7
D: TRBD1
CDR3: CASSPRTGATSYEQYF
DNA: TGTGCCAGCAGCCCCCGGACAGGGGCAACCTCCTACGAGCAGTACTTC

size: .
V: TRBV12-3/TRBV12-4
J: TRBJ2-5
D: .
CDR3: CASSSSALGGDVQYF
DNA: TGTGCCAGCAGTTCCTCCGCCCTGGGGGGCGACGTGCAGTACTTC

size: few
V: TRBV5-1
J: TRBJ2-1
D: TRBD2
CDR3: CASSKGSGGGEQFF
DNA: TGCGCCAGCAGCAAGGGTAGCGGGGGTGGTGAGCAGTTCTTC

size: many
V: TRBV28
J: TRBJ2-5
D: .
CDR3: CTSNPGLKETQYF
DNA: TGTACCAGCAATCCTGGGTTGAAAGAGACCCAGTACTTC

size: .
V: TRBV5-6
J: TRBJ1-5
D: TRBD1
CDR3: CASSSLRDRDQPQHF
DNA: TGTGCCAGCAGTTCTCTCCGGGACAGAGATCAGCCCCAGCATTTT

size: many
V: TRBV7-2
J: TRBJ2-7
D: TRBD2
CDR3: CASSPTSGGSYEQYF
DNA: TGTGCCAGCAGCCCTACTAGCGGGGGGTCCTACGAGCAGTACTTC

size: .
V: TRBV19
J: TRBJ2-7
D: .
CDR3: CASSPTGLFYEQYF
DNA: TGTGCCAGTAGTCCGACAGGCCTTTTCTACGAGCAGTACTTC

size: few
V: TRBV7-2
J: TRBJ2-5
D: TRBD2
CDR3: CASRPGGHKSNEQYF
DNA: TGTGCCAGCAGACCGGGGGGGCACAAATCAAATGAGCAGTACTTC

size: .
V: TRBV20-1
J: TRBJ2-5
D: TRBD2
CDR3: CSAIRGTSGVQYF
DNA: TGCAGTGCTATACGCGGGACTAGCGGGGTGCAGTACTTC

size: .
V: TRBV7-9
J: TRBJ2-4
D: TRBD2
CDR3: CASSPGTSGGASDIQYF
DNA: TGTGCCAGCAGCCCGGGGACTAGCGGGGGAGCGAGTGACATTCAGTACTTC

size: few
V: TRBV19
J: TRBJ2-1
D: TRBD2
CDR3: CASGSGGGYNEQFF
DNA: TGTGCCAGCGGCTCTGGCGGGGGCTACAATGAGCAGTTCTTC

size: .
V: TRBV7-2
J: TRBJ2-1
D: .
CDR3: CASSFLGQTYNEQFF
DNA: TGTGCCAGCAGCTTCCTCGGACAGACCTACAATGAGCAGTTCTTC

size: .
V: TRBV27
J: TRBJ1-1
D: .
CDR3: CASSLLSGARTEAFF
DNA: TGTGCCAGCAGTTTATTATCGGGGGCCAGGACTGAAGCTTTCTTT

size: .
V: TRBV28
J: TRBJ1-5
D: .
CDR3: CASSLYWVGGFNQPQHF
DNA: TGTGCCAGCAGTTTATATTGGGTTGGGGGGTTCAATCAGCCCCAGCATTTT

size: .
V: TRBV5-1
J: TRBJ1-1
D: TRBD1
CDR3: CASSSTGRTMNTEAFF
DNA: TGCGCCAGCAGCTCGACAGGGCGAACAATGAACACTGAAGCTTTCTTT

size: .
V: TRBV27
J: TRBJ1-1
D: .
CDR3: CASSSGGQAIEAFF
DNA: TGTGCCAGCAGTTCGGGGGGCCAGGCAATTGAAGCTTTCTTT

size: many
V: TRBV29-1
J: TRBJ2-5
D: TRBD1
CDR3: CSMWDRGGETQYF
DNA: TGCAGCATGTGGGACAGGGGAGGAGAGACCCAGTACTTC

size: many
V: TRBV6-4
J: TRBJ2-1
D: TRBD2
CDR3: CASSRDYSFSYNEQFF
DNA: TGTGCCAGCAGTCGGGACTACTCCTTCTCCTACAATGAGCAGTTCTTC